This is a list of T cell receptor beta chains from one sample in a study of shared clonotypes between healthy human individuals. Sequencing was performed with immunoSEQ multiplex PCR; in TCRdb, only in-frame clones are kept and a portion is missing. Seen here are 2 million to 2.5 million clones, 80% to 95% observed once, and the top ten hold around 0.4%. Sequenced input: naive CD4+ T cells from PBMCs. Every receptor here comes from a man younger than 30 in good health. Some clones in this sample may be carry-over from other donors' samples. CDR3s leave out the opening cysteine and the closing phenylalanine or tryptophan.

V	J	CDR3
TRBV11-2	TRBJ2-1	ASSKDPNGDEQF
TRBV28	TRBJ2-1	ASSWGRGGNEQF
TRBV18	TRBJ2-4	ASSPTLAGGSLAKNIQY
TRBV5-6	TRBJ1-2	ASSFGQGVDGYT
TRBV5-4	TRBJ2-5	ASSLGFGSYQETQY
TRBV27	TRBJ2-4	ASSLIRGQGLQNIQY
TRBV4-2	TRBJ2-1	ASSPLPVPGDEQF
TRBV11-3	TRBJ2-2	ASSPSLAGGNTGELF
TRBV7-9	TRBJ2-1	ASSSQDNEQF
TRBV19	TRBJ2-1	ASSIEADGSYNEQF
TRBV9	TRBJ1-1	ASSVQTANTEAF
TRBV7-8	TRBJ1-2	ASSFPFRAAGNPPGYGYT
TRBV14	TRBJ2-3	ASSQDRGETDTQY
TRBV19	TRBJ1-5	ASSPDRGRRDQPQH
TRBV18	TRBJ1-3	ASSTGGTNTIY
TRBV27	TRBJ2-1	ASSLFPRVGSSYNEQF
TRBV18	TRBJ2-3	ASSDRPDTQY
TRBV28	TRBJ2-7	ASQFAGPKSGEQY
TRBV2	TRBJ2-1	ASRASTGDNEQF
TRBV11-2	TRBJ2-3	ASSYGGTDTQY
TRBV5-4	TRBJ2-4	ASSPEAAKNIQY
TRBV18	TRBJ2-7	ASSSAGLSYEQY
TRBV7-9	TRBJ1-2	ASSPSGVSYGYT
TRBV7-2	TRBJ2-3	ASSLVASGRGPDTQY
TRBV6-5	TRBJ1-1	ASSSGLWMETAF
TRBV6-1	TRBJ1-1	ASTLEQSTEAF
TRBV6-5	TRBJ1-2	ASSRGQLANYGYT
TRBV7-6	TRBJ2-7	ASSLAGTGHYEQY
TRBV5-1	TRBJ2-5	ASSLVGGPVQETQY
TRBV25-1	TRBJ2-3	AIGPARGTDTQY
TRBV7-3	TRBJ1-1	ASSRDPLNTEAF
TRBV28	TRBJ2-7	ASSRHSGLAGAYEQY
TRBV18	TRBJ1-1	ASSPPSRRNTEAF
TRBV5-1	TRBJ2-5	ASSQSGETQY
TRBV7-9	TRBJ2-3	ASSLRGSLSPSTDTQY
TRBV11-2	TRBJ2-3	ASSLEGLQGTDTQY
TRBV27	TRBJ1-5	ASSCIPPRARNQPQH
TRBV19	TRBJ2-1	ASALAGEGYNEQF
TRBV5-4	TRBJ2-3	ASSPRLASSTDTQY